These 22 T cell receptor beta chains share one sample of origin, sequenced in a study of T-cell memory formation after mild COVID-19. In TCRdb, the 5' RACE reads were re-called with MiXCR into one record per CDR3 protein. The table records about 430,000 distinct CDR3 sequences, roughly 26% of them present only once. The sequenced sample was PBMCs or a T cell subset sorted from them (not recorded which). The receptors were sampled from an adult woman who had mild COVID-19 (a few samples of this study predate the infection). Cell type and time point are not known.

This clonotype was picked up a small number of times. Relative to the germline gene, one junction end is altered; a read error may explain this. The CDR3 protein is CASSPAGPNNEAFF. The CDR3 bases are TGTGCCAGTAGTCCGGCAGGCCCGAACAATGAAGCTTTCTTT. The rearrangement links TRBV19 to TRBJ1-1; D gene uncertain. Germline-derived CDR1 and CDR2 are LNHDA and SQIVND (reference sequence). This CDR3 has 14 amino acids.

The V call is TRBV24-1, the J call TRBJ1-5, with 9 nucleotides matching TRBD1. The trim removed 3 bases at V and 2 bases at J, leaving 1 base unmatched. The CDR3 contains 15 residues. CDR1 is KGHDR, CDR2 SFDVKD, per germline. The CDR3 nucleotides are TGTGCCACCAGTGATGGGGACAGGGGCAATCAGCCCCAGCATTTT. Amino acids: CATSDGDRGNQPQHF.

The chain links TRBV7-8 to TRBJ2-3, with a tentative D call TRBD1 (6 bases). The germline CDR1 and CDR2 sequences are SGHVS and FQNEAQ. The CDR3 runs to 14 residues. V was pared by 1 base and J by 6 bases, with 11 bases between. The CDR3 DNA reads as TGTGCCAGCAGCTTAGGGGGGCGTAGTGATACGCAGTATTTT. It yields the protein CASSLGGRSDTQYF.

V gene TRBV19 combines with J gene TRBJ2-1; D possibly matches TRBD1 or TRBD2 (6 bases each). Deletions cut 5 bases from V and 5 bases from J, with 16 bases between. The CDR3 has 15 residues. Germline V CDR1 and CDR2: LNHDA, SQIVND (reference sequence). The DNA of the CDR3 is TGTGCCAGTAGTCCCTCCGGGGGCGGGAACAATGAGCAGTTCTTC. Protein product: CASSPSGGGNNEQFF.

A few counts support this clonotype. The CDR3 is CASSRTRHGNEQFF. In nucleotides, the CDR3 is TGCGCCAGCAGTCGGACCCGACACGGCAATGAGCAGTTCTTC. The chain uses TRBV4-3 and TRBJ2-1; D uncertain. The CDR3 has 14 amino acids. Germline V lookup: CDR1 LGHNA, CDR2 YSLEER. Trimming took off 6 bases at V and 6 bases at J, with 15 bases between the two ends.

This chain joins TRBV5-1 and TRBJ2-2; 7 bases are a match to TRBD2. The V gene end was trimmed by 4 bases and the J gene end by 5 bases; junction bases not matched to a gene: 11. CDR1 and CDR2 (germline): SGHRS, YFSETQ. The CDR3 length is 16 residues. CDR3 in amino acids: CASSLGRGGSTGELFF. CDR3 in DNA: TGCGCCAGCAGCCTCGGCCGGGGCGGGAGTACCGGGGAGCTGTTTTTT.

This clonotype was seen more than once but under ten times. The J gene is TRBJ2-1, the V gene TRBV7-3; D is undetermined. The V end lost 5 bases, the J end lost 9 bases, and 14 bases lay between the germline ends. The V gene's germline CDR1 is SGHTA and CDR2 FQGTGA. The CDR3 is 13 residues long. CDR3 loop: CASSLESGVEQFF. The CDR3 DNA is TGTGCCAGCAGCCTCGAGAGTGGGGTTGAGCAGTTCTTC.

The rearrangement links TRBV12-3 or TRBV12-4 to TRBJ1-5; a weak D match, TRBD1 (5 bases). V lost 8 bases and J 0 bases, leaving 14 bases between the germline ends. The CDR3 has 15 residues. The CDR3, as DNA: TGTGCCAGCGGTCGGGGCGGGGTTAGCAATCAGCCCCAGCATTTT. This sequence encodes CASGRGGVSNQPQHF.

The rearrangement links TRBV10-3 to TRBJ2-3, with unresolved D. This CDR3 has 14 residues. The V gene lost 0 bases and the J gene lost 7 bases, with 11 bases spanning the gap. Germline CDR1 ENHRY, CDR2 SYGVKD. CDR3 sequence (DNA): TGTGCCATCAGTGAGTCGTTCATAGGACATACGCAGTATTTT. Encoded protein: CAISESFIGHTQYF.

The rearrangement links TRBV5-1 to TRBJ1-1; 12 bases are shared with TRBD1. V shed 4 bases, J shed 1 base, and the junction held 8 bases outside the gene matches. This CDR3 contains 17 residues. Germline V gives CDR1 SGHRS, CDR2 YFSETQ. This chain's CDR3 is CASSIGTGGFSNTEAFF. The DNA for the CDR3 is TGCGCCAGCAGCATAGGGACAGGGGGCTTTTCGAACACTGAAGCTTTCTTT. The full variable domain, with the rest looked up from reference TRBV5-1 and TRBJ1-1, is KAGVTQTPRYLIKTRGQQVTLSCSPISGHRSVSWYQQTPGQGLQFLFEYFSETQRNKGNFPGRFSGRQFSNSRSEMNVSTLELGDSALYLCASSIGTGGFSNTEAFFGQGTRLTVV.

This clonotype was seen a few times. The chain carries TRBV18 and TRBJ2-1; 7 positions agree with TRBD2. CDR1 and CDR2 from the germline V gene are KGHSH and LQKENI. The CDR3 has 16 residues. Trimming removed 2 bases from V and 3 bases from J; junction bases left unmatched: 7. The CDR3 region has the DNA TGTGCCAGCTCACCAGATCGCGGGAGAGTCTACAATGAGCAGTTCTTC. Translation gives CASSPDRGRVYNEQFF.

The chain joins TRBV20-1 to TRBJ2-1; D might be TRBD2 (5 bases). CDR3 length: 11 residues. V was clipped by 5 bases and J by 6 bases, with 8 bases between them. The germline V gene has CDR1 DFQATT and CDR2 SNEGSKA (reference sequence). DNA for the CDR3: TGCAGTGCTGGAACTAGCAATGAGCAGTTCTTC. It yields the protein CSAGTSNEQFF.

The rearrangement uses TRBV5-1 and TRBJ2-3; 7 bases line up with TRBD2. Per germline, CDR1 SGHRS and CDR2 YFSETQ. The V gene end was trimmed by 1 base and the J gene end by 2 bases; junction bases not matched to a gene: 7. The CDR3 loop spans 16 amino acids. CDR3 sequence reads: CASSLSSGVLTDTQYF. CDR3 bases: TGCGCCAGCAGCTTGTCCAGCGGGGTACTCACAGATACGCAGTATTTT.

The chain recombines TRBV2 with TRBJ2-2; 7 bases are a match to TRBD1. Germline V gene data show CDR1 as SNHLY and CDR2 as FYNNEI. The CDR3 extends over 14 amino acids. V shed 8 bases, J shed 2 bases, and the junction held 5 bases outside the gene matches. Here the CDR3 DNA reads TGTGCCAGCGGGGGACAGACTAACACCGGGGAGCTGTTTTTT. Its protein is CASGGQTNTGELFF.

This clonotype was seen more than once but under ten times. The rearrangement links TRBV7-6 to TRBJ1-2; D not resolved. There are 15 residues in the CDR3. CDR1 is SGHVS, CDR2 FNYEAQ, per germline. Trimming took off 5 bases at V and 6 bases at J, with 19 bases between the two ends. The CDR3, as DNA: TGTGCCAGCAGCCGTAGGCCGTCCGGGATTGATGGCTACACCTTC. This codes for CASSRRPSGIDGYTF.

Of note for this clonotype: The CDR3 does not close with the conserved phenylalanine or tryptophan, likely indicating a read error. CDR3 sequence: CASSLVVTGGTYGYTL. CDR3 nucleotide sequence: TGTGCCAGCAGTTTAGTCGTTACAGGGGGTACCTATGGCTACACCTTA. The gene calls are TRBV12-3 or TRBV12-4 and TRBJ1-2, with 8 positions matching TRBD1. Trimming removed 1 base from V and 4 bases from J; junction bases left unmatched: 8. CDR3 length equals 16 residues.

The rearrangement links TRBV30 to TRBJ2-2; possible D gene TRBD1, 5 bases. Germline loops: CDR1 GTSNPN, CDR2 SVGIG (reference sequence). Trimming removed 3 bases at V and 4 bases at J, with 9 bases between. The CDR3 loop spans 13 amino acids. The CDR3 protein is CAWRGQPTGELFF. DNA for the CDR3: TGTGCCTGGAGGGGGCAGCCCACCGGGGAGCTGTTTTTT.

The chain combines TRBV29-1 with TRBJ1-1; D is perhaps TRBD1 (6 bases). Germline V lookup: CDR1 SQVTM, CDR2 ANQGSEA. The CDR3 contains 13 residues. V shed 6 bases and J shed 1 base, with 12 bases lying between them. This CDR3 reads CSVRGDTNTEAFF. CDR3 sequence (DNA): TGCAGCGTCCGGGGGGACACGAACACTGAAGCTTTCTTT.

The chain recombines TRBV20-1 with TRBJ1-2, with D unresolved. The CDR3 consists of 15 residues. V was pared by 6 bases and J by 4 bases, with 21 bases between. Germline CDR1 reads DFQATT; CDR2 reads SNEGSKA (reference sequence). The DNA for the CDR3 is TGCAGTGCCCACCCCCGCGAAGGGAAAATCTATGGCTACACCTTC. Amino acid sequence: CSAHPREGKIYGYTF.

The CDR3 sequence: CASSFRRGYDEQYF. The DNA for the CDR3 is TGTGCCAGCAGTTTTCGGAGGGGATACGACGAGCAGTACTTC. The chain joins TRBV27 to TRBJ2-7; D is perhaps TRBD2 (6 bases). From germline, CDR1 is MNHEY and CDR2 SMNVEV (reference sequence). With 3 bases removed from V and 5 bases from J, the gap between germline ends came to 14 bases. This CDR3 comprises 14 residues.

Only a few counts were recorded for this clonotype. J is TRBJ2-7 and V is TRBV30, with D unresolved. The V end was cut by 0 bases, the J end by 6 bases, with 9 bases between. From germline, CDR1 is GTSNPN and CDR2 SVGIG (reference sequence). The length of the CDR3 is 12 residues. CDR3 loop: CAWSVPPGEQYF. CDR3 in DNA: TGTGCCTGGAGTGTGCCCCCGGGCGAGCAGTACTTC.

This clonotype was observed a few times. The chain is built from TRBV7-9 and TRBJ2-3; D is unclear. Germline assignment: CDR1 SEHNR and CDR2 FQNEAQ (reference sequence). The CDR3 is 12 amino acids. Trimming removed 6 bases at V and 4 bases at J, with 8 bases between. This CDR3 is CASSSDPDTQYF. The CDR3 DNA reads TGTGCCAGCAGTTCGGATCCAGATACGCAGTATTTT.